What follows is one T cell receptor beta chain and its context. The target of this receptor is not known. Nothing much larger sits one base from this clone, and base qualities are not available. Whole blood was collected in K2EDTA tubes by collaborating institutions according to the institutions' own protocols. For TCRbeta analysis, collaborators shipped samples as frozen whole blood, isolated PBMCs, or DNA extracted from either of those sample types. TCRbeta CDR3 regions were amplified from genomic DNA by means of the immunoSEQ Assay, a bias-controlled multiplex PCR. From the authors' description of their analysis: Nucleated cell counts per sample were estimated from amplification of reference gene primers within the assay. To quantify the absolute abundance of each unique TCRbeta CDR3 rearrangement, sequence reads were collapsed and filtered. For each sample, productive Simpson clonality was calculated as the square root of Simpson's diversity index over productive rearrangements. The source is immuneACCESS, and TCRdb retained only in-frame sequences with V and J called. Part of the clones is not carried over; for the studies checked, unresolved V genes explain less than half of this, and the remainder is unexplained. The V and J calls and clone size are taken from that table; D and trimming were inferred from the DNA. The sample table records 100,000 or so clones; over 75% of these occur just once. The ten largest clones add up to about 3.8% of the sample.

The sample originates from a study of blood T cell repertoires in COVID-19 (dated by TCRdb to 2019 to 2021). About the study as a whole: Samples covering the acute and convalescent phases of COVID-19 were provided by collaborators in the United States, Italy and Spain. The repertoires were released in a freely available public database meant as a resource for research on the immune response to SARS-CoV-2. The samples were drawn from two sources: the first 160 participants of the ongoing ImmuneRACE study, and 1,254 subjects contributed by 6 global collaborators. Subjects who had been exposed to COVID-19, were actively infected with it, or had recovered from it provided the deeply sampled blood TCRbeta repertoires that made up the dataset. The prospective study material was composed of cDNA or gDNA derived from T cells, B-cell-depleted T cells, or PBMCs. HLA class I and class II types, where available, came from metadata supplied by the sample provider rather than from assay-based typing. The sample metadata nearly always contained a de-identified subject ID, COVID-19 status, age in years and sex. Study-wide findings and limitations: Clinical and demographic metadata were provided uncurated, with the amount varying by source and participant.

Inclusive of the bounding cysteine and phenylalanine, the CDR3 is 15 residues long. The kept DNA is CDR3 alone, 45 bases in frame from the first base. Germline trimming: 7 bases from V, 0 bases from J; junction bases outside gene matches: 5. Via the germline V gene (reference sequence), CDR1 is LNHDA and CDR2 SQIVND. The clonotype comes from a man aged 45-60 years with acute or convalescent COVID-19. Sequencing was carried out using peripheral blood. The V and J segments used are TRBV19 and TRBJ2-7; TRBD1 aligns with 11 central bases. Here is the DNA: TGTGCCAGTAACCCCGGGACAGGGGGCTCCTACGAGCAGTACTTC. Its translation is CASNPGTGGSYEQYF.